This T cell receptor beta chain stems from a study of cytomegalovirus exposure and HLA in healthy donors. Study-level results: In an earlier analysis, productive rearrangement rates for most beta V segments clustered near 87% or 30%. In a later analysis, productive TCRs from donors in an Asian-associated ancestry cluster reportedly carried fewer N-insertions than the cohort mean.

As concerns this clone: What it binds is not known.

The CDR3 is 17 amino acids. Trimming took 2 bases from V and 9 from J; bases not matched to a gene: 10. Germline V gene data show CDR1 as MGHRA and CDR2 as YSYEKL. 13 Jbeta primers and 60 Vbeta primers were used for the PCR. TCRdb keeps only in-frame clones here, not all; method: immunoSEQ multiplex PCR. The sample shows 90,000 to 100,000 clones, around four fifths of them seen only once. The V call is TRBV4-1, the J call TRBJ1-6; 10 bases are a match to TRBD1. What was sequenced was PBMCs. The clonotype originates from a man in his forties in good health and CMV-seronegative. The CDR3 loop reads CASSQTYPGTGVSPLHF. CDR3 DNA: TGCGCCAGCAGCCAAACCTATCCCGGGACAGGGGTTTCACCCCTCCACTTT.